Shown below are 17 T cell receptor beta chains from a single sample sequenced in a study of T-cell reconstitution after alpha-beta-depleted transplantation in children. Unique molecular identifiers were incorporated during preparation of the TCRbeta library. Using its own MiXCR run on the PCR reads, TCRdb lists one record per CDR3 protein. Of roughly 400,000 distinct CDR3 sequences detected, about a fifth appear once; the ten largest clones hold around 4%. Sequences were derived from PBMCs from the stem cell graft donor, sampled from the stem cell graft. Receptors originate from a human donor who donated a stem cell graft to a child with acute myeloid leukemia.

V gene TRBV2 combines with J gene TRBJ2-7, with 9 bases matching TRBD2. Trimming removed 1 base from V and 9 bases from J; junction bases left unmatched: 7. The germline V gene has CDR1 SNHLY and CDR2 FYNNEI. The CDR3 totals 14 residues. The CDR3 DNA sequence: TGTGCCAGCAGTGAAGGGCTAGCGGGATCAGTGCAGTACTTC. Its protein is CASSEGLAGSVQYF.

This clonotype was seen a handful of times. The chain links TRBV5-1 to TRBJ1-1; no clear D. This CDR3 has 15 residues. V lost 0 bases, J lost 6 bases, and 15 bases lay in between. Germline CDR1 is SGHRS and CDR2 is YFSETQ. The CDR3 DNA sequence: TGCGCCAGCAGCTTGGACACGGGGAGGGTCGCTGAAGCTTTCTTT. Its translation is CASSLDTGRVAEAFF.

This clonotype showed up many times. V gene TRBV4-2 combines with J gene TRBJ2-1; 11 bases agree with TRBD2. The CDR3 has 16 residues. V lost 1 base to trimming and J lost 1 base; unmatched junction nucleotides: 0. Germline V gene data show CDR1 as LGHNA and CDR2 as YNFKEQ. The CDR3 DNA follows: TGTGCCAGCAGCCAAGGACTAGCGGGGTCCTACAATGAGCAGTTCTTC. This sequence encodes CASSQGLAGSYNEQFF.

This clonotype was seen more than once but under ten times. The rearrangement uses TRBV24-1 and TRBJ2-3; D is undetermined. Germline CDR1 reads KGHDR; CDR2 reads SFDVKD. The V gene lost 5 bases and the J gene lost 2 bases, with 4 bases spanning the gap. This CDR3 has 12 amino acids. CDR3 residues: CATSGDTDTQYF. CDR3 DNA sequence: TGTGCCACCAGTGGAGACACAGATACGCAGTATTTT.

This rearrangement joins TRBV4-3 to TRBJ2-1; 8 positions agree with TRBD2. Germline CDR1 reads LGHNA; CDR2 reads YSLEER. V gave up 0 bases and J gave up 9 bases; unmatched junction bases: 7. CDR3 size: 15 residues. This CDR3 is CASSQELAGQPEQFF. The CDR3 DNA follows: TGCGCCAGCAGCCAAGAGCTAGCGGGCCAGCCTGAGCAGTTCTTC.

The J gene is TRBJ2-1, the V gene TRBV7-9; a weak D match, TRBD1 (6 bases). CDR1 and CDR2 (germline): SEHNR, FQNEAQ (reference sequence). V was trimmed by 5 bases and J by 2 bases, leaving 19 bases between them. This CDR3 region has 17 residues. The CDR3 spells CASSPPTGNAAYNEQFF. In DNA form, the CDR3 reads TGTGCCAGCAGCCCACCCACAGGGAACGCCGCCTACAATGAGCAGTTCTTC.

This chain connects TRBV7-9 to TRBJ2-7; 10 bases align to TRBD2. The CDR3 runs to 16 residues. J lost 6 bases, V lost 5 bases, and 13 bases had no gene match. Germline lookup yields CDR1 SEHNR and CDR2 FQNEAQ (reference sequence). CDR3 sequence: CASSRRGIAGGSEQYF. DNA for the CDR3: TGTGCCAGCAGCCGGCGAGGCATAGCGGGAGGTAGCGAGCAGTACTTC.

Worth noting for this clonotype: One junction end disagrees with the germline gene, perhaps due to a read error. This rearrangement joins TRBV28 to TRBJ2-6; the D gene is possibly TRBD1 (5 bases). The germline gives CDR1 MDHEN, CDR2 SYDVKM. The CDR3 runs to 15 residues. This CDR3 reads CASRGPNFGAIVLTF. For the CDR3, the DNA is TGTGCCAGCAGGGGGCCCAACTTTGGGGCCATCGTCCTGACTTTC.

This clonotype occurred a few times. The genes are TRBV2 and TRBJ2-7; TRBD2 is a possible D gene (5 bases). The V end lost 2 bases, the J end lost 4 bases, and 21 bases lay between the germline ends. The CDR3 contains 17 residues. Germline-derived CDR1 and CDR2 are SNHLY and FYNNEI. CDR3 nucleotides: TGTGCCAGCAGTGAATGGGAACTAGGGCAGACCTTATACGAGCAGTACTTC. Amino acid sequence: CASSEWELGQTLYEQYF.

The rearrangement links TRBV29-1 to TRBJ2-7; maybe TRBD2 (5 bases). CDR1 SQVTM and CDR2 ANQGSEA come from the germline V gene. The ends were cut back, 6 bases at V and 4 bases at J, with 16 bases in the middle. This CDR3 has 13 amino acids. The CDR3 protein is CSVRRTAGYEQYF. The CDR3 nucleotides are TGCAGCGTGAGGAGGACTGCCGGGTACGAGCAGTACTTC.

This chain connects TRBV29-1 to TRBJ1-2; a possible D gene is TRBD1 (5 bases). The CDR3 extends over 17 amino acids. Deletions cut 4 bases from V and 7 bases from J, with 28 bases between. In germline, CDR1 is SQVTM, CDR2 ANQGSEA. This CDR3 is CSVGTHDWGTGLLGYTF. The CDR3 DNA reads TGCAGCGTTGGAACCCATGATTGGGGGACCGGATTACTTGGCTACACCTTC.

This clonotype was seen at least ten times. The chain employs TRBV20-1 and TRBJ2-5; TRBD1 agrees at 7 bases. Per the germline V gene, CDR1 is DFQATT and CDR2 is SNEGSKA (reference sequence). The CDR3 length is 15 residues. Trimming removed 0 bases from V and 0 bases from J; junction bases left unmatched: 4. In nucleotides, the CDR3 is TGCAGTGCTAGAGATAGGACAGGTTACCAAGAGACCCAGTACTTC. Residues: CSARDRTGYQETQYF.

This clonotype turned up a few times. The V gene is TRBV19, the J gene TRBJ2-7; maybe TRBD2 (6 bases). Trimming removed 2 bases from V and 2 bases from J, with 13 bases in between. CDR3 length: 15 amino acids. From germline, CDR1 is LNHDA and CDR2 SQIVND (reference sequence). CDR3 amino acids: CASSISRELAYEQYF. The DNA for the CDR3 is TGTGCCAGTAGTATATCTCGGGAGTTAGCCTACGAGCAGTACTTC. The variable domain in full, with the rest retrieved from reference TRBV19 and TRBJ2-7, is DGGITQSPKYLFRKEGQNVTLSCEQNLNHDAMYWYRQDPGQGLRLIYYSQIVNDFQKGDIAEGYSVSREKKESFPLTVTSAQKNPTAFYLCASSISRELAYEQYFGPGTRLTVT.

This clonotype was counted only a few times. The rearrangement links TRBV6-1 to TRBJ1-5; unclear D gene. Trimming cost V 5 bases and J 0 bases, with 11 bases left between them. Germline CDR1 reads MNHNS; CDR2 reads SASEGT. The CDR3 has 15 residues. This CDR3 is CASSPLRHSNQPQHF. DNA of the CDR3: TGTGCCAGCAGTCCGCTGCGGCATAGCAATCAGCCCCAGCATTTT.

The chain combines TRBV6-1 with TRBJ2-1; D possibly matches TRBD1 or TRBD2 (7 bases each). The V end was cut by 6 bases, the J end by 0 bases, with 12 bases between. Germline lookup yields CDR1 MNHNS and CDR2 SASEGT. There are 15 residues in the CDR3. CDR3 sequence reads: CASSPGGGSYNEQFF. In nucleotides, the CDR3 is TGTGCCAGCAGCCCAGGGGGGGGCTCCTACAATGAGCAGTTCTTC.

V is TRBV2 and J is TRBJ2-1; D is unclear. This CDR3 is 13 amino acids long. Trimming left V 11 bases short and J 2 bases short, with 13 bases between. Germline CDR1 and CDR2: SNHLY and FYNNEI. CDR3 in amino acids: CAGAVGPYNEQFF. CDR3 DNA sequence: TGTGCCGGCGCCGTGGGCCCCTACAATGAGCAGTTCTTC.

The V and J genes are TRBV12-3 or TRBV12-4 and TRBJ2-7; D call uncertain. V was shortened by 6 bases and J by 4 bases, with 10 bases between the two germline ends. The CDR3 covers 12 residues. CDR3 coding DNA: TGTGCCAGCAGCCTAACGCAATACGAGCAGTACTTC. Translation: CASSLTQYEQYF.